The 23 T cell receptor beta chains below all came from one sample that was sequenced in a study of CD8+ T cells in alopecia areata. Extraction and reverse transcription of RNA yielded cDNA as the sequencing template. The assay was immunoSEQ multiplex PCR, and TCRdb's table has in-frame clones only and misses some. The sample includes about 210,000 clones, 64% seen only once; the top ten take more than 3.5%. Treatment noted: oral pan-JAK inhibitor, 5-10 mg twice daily. The specimen was CD4+ T cells sorted from blood, collected at week 4, from a patient treated with tofacitinib. The receptors stem from a human donor with alopecia areata.

The V and J genes are TRBV29-1 and TRBJ2-3, with a weak D call TRBD2 (5 bases). The V gene lost 7 bases and the J gene lost 2 bases, with 7 bases spanning the gap. CDR3 length: 11 residues. Germline CDR1 is SQVTM and CDR2 is ANQGSEA. CDR3 nucleotides: TGCAGCGCGACTACCACAGATACGCAGTATTTT. Its translation is CSATTTDTQYF.

The count of this clone is one. The genes are TRBV7-2 and TRBJ1-6; TRBD1 agrees at 7 bases. The CDR3 consists of 15 residues. V lost 10 bases, J lost 0 bases, and 6 bases stayed unmatched. CDR1 and CDR2 (germline): SGHTA, FQGNSA. This chain's CDR3 is CAIPTGTSYNSPLHF. The CDR3 bases are TGTGCCATTCCGACAGGGACCTCCTATAATTCACCCCTCCACTTT.

This chain connects TRBV23-1 to TRBJ1-2; no reliable D call. TRBV23-1 is an ORF, and what it does is uncertain. CDR3 length equals 14 residues. V gave up 6 bases and J gave up 4 bases, with 15 bases separating them. CDR3 sequence: CASRQDGCFYGYTF. The CDR3 DNA is TGCGCCAGCAGGCAGGACGGATGTTTCTATGGCTACACCTTC.

The chain couples TRBV6-6 to TRBJ1-5; the D is unclear. The CDR3 spans 12 residues. Trimming took 2 bases from V and 7 from J, leaving 6 bases between them. Germline V gene data show CDR1 as MNHNY and CDR2 as SVGAGI (reference sequence). CDR3 coding DNA: TGTGCCAGCAGTTACGATGTACAGCCCCAGCATTTT. Its translation: CASSYDVQPQHF.

This clone was detected a few times. The rearrangement joins TRBV6-5 to TRBJ2-7, with 8 bases identical to TRBD2. The CDR3 has 14 amino acids. Germline V gene sequence: CDR1 MNHEY, CDR2 SVGAGI. J gave up 6 bases and V 3 bases, and 7 bases lay outside the gene matches. The CDR3 spells CASSYSSGASEQYF. The CDR3 DNA reads TGTGCCAGCAGTTATAGTAGCGGGGCCAGCGAGCAGTACTTC.

The chain joins TRBV7-2 to TRBJ1-2; D gene uncertain. The germline V gene has CDR1 SGHTA and CDR2 FQGNSA. V shed 1 base and J shed 6 bases, with 6 bases lying between them. The CDR3 length is 12 residues. CDR3 DNA: TGTGCCAGCAGCTTAGTTAGGGATGGCTACACCTTC. The encoded protein is CASSLVRDGYTF.

The gene calls are TRBV27 and TRBJ2-5, with D possibly TRBD2 on 5 matching bases. Trimming pared 5 bases from V and 4 bases from J, leaving 20 bases between. The CDR3 totals 16 residues. The germline gives CDR1 MNHEY, CDR2 SMNVEV (reference sequence). The CDR3 loop is CASSPYSGSAGETQYF. For the CDR3, the DNA is TGTGCCAGCAGTCCATATTCCGGGTCGGCGGGAGAGACCCAGTACTTC.

This clone has a handful of counts. The chain joins TRBV14 to TRBJ2-7; a possible D gene is TRBD1 (5 bases). V lost 4 bases, J lost 5 bases, and 15 bases lay in between. This CDR3 has 14 residues. Germline CDR1 SGHDN, CDR2 FVKESK. CDR3 nucleotide sequence: TGTGCCAGCAGCCTCTTAGGTACAGGCAACGAGCAGTACTTC. Translated, it gives CASSLLGTGNEQYF.

CDR3 loop: CASKEGLYTEAFF. The DNA of the CDR3 is TGTGCCAGCAAAGAGGGCTTATACACTGAAGCTTTCTTT. The gene calls are TRBV2 and TRBJ1-1; D is ambiguous. The germline V gene encodes CDR1 SNHLY and CDR2 FYNNEI. This CDR3 has 13 residues. V lost 7 bases and J 3 bases, leaving 12 bases between the germline ends.

This clone was counted a single time. The rearrangement uses TRBV7-2 and TRBJ1-5; 9 bases map to TRBD1. The germline V gene has CDR1 SGHTA and CDR2 FQGNSA. Trimming cost V 5 bases and J 7 bases; bases outside gene matches: 9. The CDR3 spans 15 residues. The CDR3 DNA sequence: TGTGCCAGCAGCCAACACCCGGGACAGGGCCAGCCCCAGCATTTT. Encoded protein: CASSQHPGQGQPQHF.

The chain recombines TRBV30 with TRBJ1-5; possibly TRBD1 for D (5 bases). The CDR3 extends over 14 amino acids. From germline, CDR1 is GTSNPN and CDR2 SVGIG (reference sequence). The V end lost 2 bases, the J end lost 5 bases, and 13 bases lay between the germline ends. The CDR3 protein is CAWSLPGWDQPQHF. CDR3 DNA sequence: TGTGCCTGGAGTCTGCCAGGGTGGGATCAGCCCCAGCATTTT.

This clone was recorded only once. V gene TRBV30 combines with J gene TRBJ2-7; no clear D. Germline V gives CDR1 GTSNPN, CDR2 SVGIG (reference sequence). Trimming took off 3 bases at V and 0 bases at J, with 9 bases between the two ends. CDR3 length: 13 residues. The chain's CDR3 is CAWRSPASYEQYF. The CDR3 DNA reads TGTGCCTGGAGGAGTCCAGCCTCCTACGAGCAGTACTTC.

V usage is TRBV2 and J usage is TRBJ2-1; possibly TRBD2 for D (5 bases). The germline CDR1 and CDR2 sequences are SNHLY and FYNNEI. The CDR3 sequence is 16 residues long. With 7 bases removed from V and 0 bases from J, the gap between germline ends came to 16 bases. The DNA of the CDR3 is TGTGCCAGCACCCTAGGAGCGGTGATCTCCTACAATGAGCAGTTCTTC. Its protein is CASTLGAVISYNEQFF.

The chain joins TRBV29-1 to TRBJ2-5, with D perhaps TRBD1 or TRBD2 (5 bases each). The CDR3 contains 12 residues. Germline CDR1 and CDR2: SQVTM and ANQGSEA. Trimming pared 3 bases from V and 4 bases from J, leaving 9 bases between. The DNA for the CDR3 is TGCAGCGTTGAGAGGGGAGTAGAGACCCAGTACTTC. Its translation: CSVERGVETQYF.

The V and J genes are TRBV10-3 and TRBJ2-7, with D possibly being TRBD2 (6 bases). Germline-derived CDR1 and CDR2 are ENHRY and SYGVKD. This CDR3 has 13 amino acids. V lost 6 bases and J lost 4, with 13 bases in between. CDR3 in amino acids: CAISPGGGYEQYF. DNA of the CDR3: TGTGCCATCAGCCCCGGGGGTGGTTACGAGCAGTACTTC.

In its sample, this clone was seen a few times. The V call is TRBV11-2, the J call TRBJ1-4; possible D gene TRBD1, 6 bases. Germline V gives CDR1 SGHAT, CDR2 FQNNGV. Trimming took off 6 bases at V and 17 bases at J, with 19 bases between the two ends. This CDR3 spans 12 amino acids. The CDR3 DNA reads TGTGCCAGCAGTACAGGGTCCCCGTCCCTCTTTTTT. This sequence encodes CASSTGSPSLFF.

The chain combines TRBV29-1 with TRBJ1-1; 8 nucleotides agree with TRBD1. The CDR3 sequence is 14 residues long. Germline values: CDR1 SQVTM, CDR2 ANQGSEA. Trimming took 3 bases from V and 1 from J; bases not matched to a gene: 4. The CDR3 bases are TGCAGCGTTGATGGGCAGGGGGCGAACACTGAAGCTTTCTTT. Protein: CSVDGQGANTEAFF.

This clone was seen a handful of times. The chain uses TRBV5-1 and TRBJ1-2, with 10 bases lining up with TRBD1. From germline, CDR1 is SGHRS and CDR2 YFSETQ. Unmatched junction bases numbered 9, after V lost 5 bases and J lost 5 bases. There are 15 residues in the CDR3. In DNA, the CDR3 is TGCGCCAGCAGTGACGACAGGGGGCCCGTTTATGGCTACACCTTC. Translating gives CASSDDRGPVYGYTF.

CDR3 bases: TGCAGCGTTGACGGGCCGCACCTCTTCAACACTGAAGCTTTCTTT. Its translation is CSVDGPHLFNTEAFF. The genes are TRBV29-1 and TRBJ1-1, with unresolved D. This CDR3 spans 15 amino acids. The V gene's germline CDR1 is SQVTM and CDR2 ANQGSEA. V lost 3 bases and J lost 2, with 16 bases in between.

The V gene is TRBV15, the J gene TRBJ1-5; D is ambiguous. Trimming removed 8 bases at V and 5 bases at J, with 10 bases between. The CDR3 has 12 amino acids. Germline loops: CDR1 LNHNV, CDR2 YYDKDF (reference sequence). CDR3 in DNA: TGTGCCACCGGGAGTTTTGATCAGCCCCAGCATTTT. As protein: CATGSFDQPQHF.

CDR3 amino acids: CASRRNSGGEWDQPQHF. The CDR3 DNA follows: TGCGCCAGCAGGAGGAATTCAGGAGGGGAGTGGGATCAGCCCCAGCATTTT. The J gene is TRBJ1-5, the V gene TRBV23-1; D is possibly TRBD1 (5 bases). TRBV23-1 carries the ORF label, with uncertain function. The V gene lost 6 bases and the J gene lost 5 bases, with 23 bases spanning the gap. This CDR3 is 17 amino acids long.

V and J are TRBV29-1 and TRBJ1-1; D gene ambiguous. CDR3 size: 13 residues. Germline values: CDR1 SQVTM, CDR2 ANQGSEA. The V and J ends lost 7 bases and 0 bases respectively, with 12 bases between them. The CDR3 region has the DNA TGCAGCGCCCAACGGGGTATGAACACTGAAGCTTTCTTT. The encoded protein is CSAQRGMNTEAFF. The full variable domain, rest sourced from reference TRBV29-1 and TRBJ1-1, is SAVISQKPSRDICQRGTSLTIQCQVDSQVTMMFWYRQQPGQSLTLIATANQGSEATYESGFVIDKFPISRPNLTFSTLTVSNMSPEDSSIYLCSAQRGMNTEAFFGQGTRLTVV.

Only one count was recorded for this clone. This chain connects TRBV7-2 to TRBJ1-4; 9 bases align to TRBD1. The CDR3 totals 15 residues. The germline V gene encodes CDR1 SGHTA and CDR2 FQGNSA. After removal of 7 bases from V and 7 bases from J, the junction contained 10 bases not matched to a gene. The CDR3 region has the DNA TGTGCCAGCACCGATCGACAGGGGGGTAGTGAAAAACTGTTTTTT. It is translated as CASTDRQGGSEKLFF. Complete variable domain (other parts from reference TRBV7-2 and TRBJ1-4): GAGVSQSPSNKVTEKGKDVELRCDPISGHTALYWYRQSLGQGLEFLIYFQGNSAPDKSGLPSDRFSAERTGGSVSTLTIQRTQQEDSAVYLCASTDRQGGSEKLFFGSGTQLSVL.